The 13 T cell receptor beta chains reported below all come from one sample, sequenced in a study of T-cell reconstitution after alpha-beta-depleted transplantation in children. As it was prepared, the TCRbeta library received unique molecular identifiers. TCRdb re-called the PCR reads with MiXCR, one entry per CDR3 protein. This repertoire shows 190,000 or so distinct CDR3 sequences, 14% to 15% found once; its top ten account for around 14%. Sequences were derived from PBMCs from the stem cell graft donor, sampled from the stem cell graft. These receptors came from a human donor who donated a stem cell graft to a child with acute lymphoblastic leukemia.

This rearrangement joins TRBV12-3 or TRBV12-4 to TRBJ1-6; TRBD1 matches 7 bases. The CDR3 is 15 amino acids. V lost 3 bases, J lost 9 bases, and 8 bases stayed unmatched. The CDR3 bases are TGTGCCAGCAGTTTCGGGACAGCAAGGGGTTCACCCCTCCACTTT. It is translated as CASSFGTARGSPLHF.

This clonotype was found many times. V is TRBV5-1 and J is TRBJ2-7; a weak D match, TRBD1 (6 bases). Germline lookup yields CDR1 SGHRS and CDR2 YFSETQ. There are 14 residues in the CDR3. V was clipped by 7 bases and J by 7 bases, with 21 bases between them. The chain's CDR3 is CASGETVDQGEQYF. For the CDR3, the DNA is TGCGCCAGCGGGGAAACGGTGGACCAGGGGGAGCAGTACTTC.

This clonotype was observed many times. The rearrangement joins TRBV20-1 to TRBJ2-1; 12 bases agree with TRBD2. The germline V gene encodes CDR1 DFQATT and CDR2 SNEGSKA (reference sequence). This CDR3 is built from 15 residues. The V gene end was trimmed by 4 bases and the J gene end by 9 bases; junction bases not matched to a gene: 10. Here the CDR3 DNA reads TGCAGTGCTAACCTACTAGCGGGAGGCTTTCTTGAGCAGTTCTTC. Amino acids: CSANLLAGGFLEQFF.

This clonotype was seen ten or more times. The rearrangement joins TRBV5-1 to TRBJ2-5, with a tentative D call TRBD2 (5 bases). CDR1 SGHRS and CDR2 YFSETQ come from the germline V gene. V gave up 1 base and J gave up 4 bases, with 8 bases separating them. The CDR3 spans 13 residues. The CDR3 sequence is CASSLYEGETQYF. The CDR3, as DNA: TGCGCCAGCAGCTTGTATGAGGGAGAGACCCAGTACTTC.

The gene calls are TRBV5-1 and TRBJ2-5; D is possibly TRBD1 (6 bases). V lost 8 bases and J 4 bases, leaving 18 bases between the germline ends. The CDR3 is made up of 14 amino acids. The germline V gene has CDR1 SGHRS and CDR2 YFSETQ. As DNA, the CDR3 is TGCGCCAGTAGGGCGGCCAGGGGCACAGAGACCCAGTACTTC. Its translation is CASRAARGTETQYF.

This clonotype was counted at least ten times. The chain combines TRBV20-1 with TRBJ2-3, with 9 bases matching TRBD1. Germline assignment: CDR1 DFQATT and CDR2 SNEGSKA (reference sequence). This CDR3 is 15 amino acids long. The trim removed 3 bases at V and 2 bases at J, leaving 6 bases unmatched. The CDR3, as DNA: TGCAGTGCTAGTGCCGGGACAGGGTACACAGATACGCAGTATTTT. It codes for CSASAGTGYTDTQYF.

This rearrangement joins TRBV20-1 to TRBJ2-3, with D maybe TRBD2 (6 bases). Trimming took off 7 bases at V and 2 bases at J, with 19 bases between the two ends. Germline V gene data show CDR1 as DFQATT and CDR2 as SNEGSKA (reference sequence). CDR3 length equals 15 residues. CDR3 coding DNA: TGCAGTGGTATAGTTTACGGACTATTCACAGATACGCAGTATTTT. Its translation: CSGIVYGLFTDTQYF.

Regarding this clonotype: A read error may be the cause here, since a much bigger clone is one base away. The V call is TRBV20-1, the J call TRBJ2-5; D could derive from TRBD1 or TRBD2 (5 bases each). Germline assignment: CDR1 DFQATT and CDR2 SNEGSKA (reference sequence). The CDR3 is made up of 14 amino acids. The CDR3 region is CSANIRGAREIQYF. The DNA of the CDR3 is TGCAGTGCTAATATTAGAGGGGCCCGAGAGATCCAGTACTTC.

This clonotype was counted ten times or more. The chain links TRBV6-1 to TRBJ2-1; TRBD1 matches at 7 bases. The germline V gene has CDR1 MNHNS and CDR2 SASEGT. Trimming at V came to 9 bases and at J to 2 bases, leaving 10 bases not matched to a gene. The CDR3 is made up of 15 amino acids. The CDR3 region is CASRETGQPYNEQFF. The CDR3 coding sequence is TGTGCCAGTAGAGAGACGGGACAGCCCTACAATGAGCAGTTCTTC.

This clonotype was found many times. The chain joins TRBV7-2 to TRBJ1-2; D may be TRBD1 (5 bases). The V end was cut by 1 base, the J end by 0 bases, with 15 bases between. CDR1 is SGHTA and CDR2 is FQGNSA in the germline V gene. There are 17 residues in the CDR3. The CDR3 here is CASSLVTRTIPNYGYTF. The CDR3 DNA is TGTGCCAGCAGCTTAGTTACTCGGACAATCCCTAACTATGGCTACACCTTC.

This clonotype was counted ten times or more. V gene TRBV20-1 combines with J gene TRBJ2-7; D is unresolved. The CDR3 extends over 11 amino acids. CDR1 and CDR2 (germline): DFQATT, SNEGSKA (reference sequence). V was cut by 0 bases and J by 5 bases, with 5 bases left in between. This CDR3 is CSAREVHEQYF. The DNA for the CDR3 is TGCAGTGCTAGAGAGGTCCACGAGCAGTACTTC.

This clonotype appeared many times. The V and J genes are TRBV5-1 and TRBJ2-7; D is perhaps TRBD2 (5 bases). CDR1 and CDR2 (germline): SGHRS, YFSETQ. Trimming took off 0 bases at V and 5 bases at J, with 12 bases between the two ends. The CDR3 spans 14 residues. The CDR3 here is CASSLAAGPNEQYF. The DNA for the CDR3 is TGCGCCAGCAGCTTGGCCGCGGGCCCCAACGAGCAGTACTTC.

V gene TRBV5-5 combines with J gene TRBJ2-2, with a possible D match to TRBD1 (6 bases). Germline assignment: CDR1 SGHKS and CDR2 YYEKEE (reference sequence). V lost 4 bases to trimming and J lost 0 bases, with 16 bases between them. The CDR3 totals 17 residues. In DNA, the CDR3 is TGTGCCAGCAGCCTAAAGGGCAGGGGCTCGAACACCGGGGAGCTGTTTTTT. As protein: CASSLKGRGSNTGELFF.